These 2 T cell receptor beta chains were sequenced from one sample in a study of T cells in localized non-small cell lung cancer. Some clones are missing from TCRdb's copy, which holds only in-frame ones; the method was immunoSEQ multiplex PCR. Among about 92,000 clones listed, approximately 91% were seen once. Source: PBMCs, taken before any cancer treatment. These receptors came from a woman aged 40-70 years with stage II squamous cell lung carcinoma.

The chain has TRBV7-2 and TRBJ1-6; tentative D call: TRBD1 (5 bases). Trimming pared 3 bases from V and 10 bases from J, leaving 19 bases between. This CDR3 spans 16 amino acids. CDR1 SGHTA and CDR2 FQGNSA come from the germline V gene. In DNA form, the CDR3 reads TGTGCCAGCAGCTTGACTTCAGGGCCTCAGGAGTCACCCCTCCACTTT. This encodes CASSLTSGPQESPLHF.

This clone was seen a single time. This chain connects TRBV7-2 to TRBJ2-5; possibly TRBD2 for D (6 bases). The length of the CDR3 is 15 residues. From germline, CDR1 is SGHTA and CDR2 FQGNSA. V dropped 1 base and J dropped 5 bases, with 14 bases sitting between them. CDR3 amino acids: CASSLGGGTGETQYF. For the CDR3, the DNA is TGTGCCAGCAGCTTAGGTGGGGGGACCGGTGAGACCCAGTACTTC.